The T cell receptor (beta chain) under discussion was sequenced for a study of technical replicates of blood from a few donors. Profiling relied on immunoSEQ multiplex PCR, and the TCRdb table lists in-frame clones only, not all of them. The sample has over 85,000 clones; 90% to 97% are singletons. The CDR3 contains 15 residues. Germline V CDR1 and CDR2: SEHNR, FQNEAQ (reference sequence). Trimming shortened V by 5 bases and J by 0 bases, and 12 bases separated the two germline ends. The receptor's source is a human donor in good health. The source material was T cells isolated from PBMCs. This chain uses TRBV7-9 with TRBJ2-3; no reliable D call. CDR3 region: CASSLVVLSTDTQYF. The CDR3 bases are TGTGCCAGCAGCCTAGTAGTTCTAAGCACAGATACGCAGTATTTT.